This T cell receptor beta chain is drawn from a study of prognosis after radiotherapy for stage I lung cancer. Study-level background: About 5 patients had oligometastatic NSCLC after their primary tumor was surgically resected, and fourteen patients had newly diagnosed primary stage I lung tumors. Seven or eight of the patients had squamous cell carcinoma tumors, while twelve had adenocarcinoma tumors.

With two-round multiplex PCR, TCR beta CDR3 sequences were amplified from genomic DNA. Round one of PCR was performed, and it used primers specific to each TRBV and TRBJ gene. TCRdb re-called the multiplex PCR reads with MiXCR, one entry per CDR3 protein. Seen here are about 24,000 distinct CDR3 sequences, around 36% observed once, and the top ten hold 62%. Deletions cut 3 bases from V and 0 bases from J, with 15 bases between. Germline V CDR1 and CDR2: SGHDT, YYEEEE. CDR3 length equals 16 residues. The receptor's source is a donor over 45 with non-small cell lung cancer. Sample: PBMCs, taken before or after stereotactic body radiation therapy (not recorded which). V and J are TRBV5-6 and TRBJ1-1; D unresolved. The CDR3 coding sequence is TGTGCCAGCAGCTGGGTCGGTGGGCGGATGAACACTGAAGCTTTCTTT. This encodes CASSWVGGRMNTEAFF. Full variable domain (rest looked up from reference TRBV5-6 and TRBJ1-1): DAGVTQSPTHLIKTRGQQVTLRCSPKSGHDTVSWYQQALGQGPQFIFQYYEEEERQRGNFPDRFSGHQFPNYSSELNVNALLLGDSALYLCASSWVGGRMNTEAFFGQGTRLTVV.